These T cell receptor beta chains were read from a single sample in a study of STAT3 mutations in large granular lymphocyte leukemia. Here immunoSEQ multiplex PCR was the method, and the copy in TCRdb shows in-frame clones only, minus some. The repertoire holds 20,000 to 30,000 clones, with about 94% as singletons. Sequencing was done on a sample of peripheral blood mononuclear cells. All receptors come from a man in his forties with T-cell large granular lymphocyte leukemia. Some clones in this sample may be carry-over from other donors' samples. The CDR3 runs from the conserved cysteine through the conserved F or W. A D gene is named only where the DNA matches it firmly. Clone size is shown for a subset of rows, as once, few, many or a class of expanded clone.

TRBJ2-5 | - | TRBV30 | - | TGTGCCTGGAGGACGACAGCCAGTATCCAGTACTTC | CAWRTTASIQYF
TRBJ2-1 | - | TRBV4-3 | - | TGCGCCAGCAGCCAAGATTCATGGGGGACTGAGCAGTTCTTC | CASSQDSWGTEQFF
TRBJ1-4 | TRBD1 | TRBV5-1 | once | TGCGCCAGCAGTTACGGACAGGATAATGAAAAACTGTTTTTT | CASSYGQDNEKLFF
TRBJ1-6 | - | TRBV7-3 | once | TGTGCCAGCAGCCCAGGGAACAATTCACCCCTCCACTTT | CASSPGNNSPLHF
TRBJ2-7 | TRBD1 | TRBV19 | - | TGTGCCAGTGCGGGACAGGGCCTCGAGCAGTACTTC | CASAGQGLEQYF
TRBJ2-7 | TRBD2 | TRBV4-1 | - | TGCGCCAGCAGCCCTCGGCACGGGGGGTACGAGCAGTACTTC | CASSPRHGGYEQYF
TRBJ1-3 | - | TRBV4-1 | - | TGCGCCAGCAGCCAAGGGCCCTTAAAAGGGGCCGGAAACACCATATATTTT | CASSQGPLKGAGNTIYF
TRBJ2-1 | - | TRBV7-9 | - | TGTGCCAGCAGCTTATCCGATAATGAGCAGTTCTTC | CASSLSDNEQFF
TRBJ2-3 | - | TRBV5-1 | once | TGCGCCAGCAGCTTGGCCTCTAAAGGGGCGGATACGCAGTATTTT | CASSLASKGADTQYF
TRBJ1-1 | - | TRBV18 | - | TGTGCCAGCTCACCATCTAATGGGGGCAACGGGGTCGCTTTCTTT | CASSPSNGGNGVAFF
TRBJ2-3 | - | TRBV5-1 | - | TGCGCCAGCAGCTTGAAAGGGAGCACAGATACGCAGTATTTT | CASSLKGSTDTQYF
TRBJ1-2 | - | TRBV18 | - | TGTGCCAGCTCACCGGGCCGAAGTACAGATGGCTACACCTTC | CASSPGRSTDGYTF
TRBJ1-5 | TRBD1 | TRBV5-1 | - | TGCGCCAGCAGCTTGGGGTCAGGGGGCGGTAATCAGCCCCAGCATTTT | CASSLGSGGGNQPQHF
TRBJ1-1 | TRBD1 | TRBV18 | - | TGTGCCAGCTCACCGGGACAGGGGTACAGTGAAGCTTTCTTT | CASSPGQGYSEAFF
TRBJ1-2 | TRBD1 | TRBV30 | - | TGTGCCTGGACCCCATACAGGGGGCTATCAGGTGGCTACACCTTC | CAWTPYRGLSGGYTF
TRBJ2-3 | - | TRBV6-5 | - | TGTGCCAGCAGCCTAGGGGGTCGCACAGATACGCAGTATTTT | CASSLGGRTDTQYF
TRBJ1-2 | TRBD1 | TRBV7-9 | - | TGTGCCAGCAGCCCTCAGGGGGACTACTACTATGGCTACACCTTC | CASSPQGDYYYGYTF
TRBJ1-5 | - | TRBV30 | - | TGTGCCTGGAGCCTCAAGGGGGGCAGAACCAGCCCCCAGCATTTT | CAWSLKGGRTSPQHF
TRBJ1-4 | - | TRBV5-8 | - | TGTGCCAGCAGCTTGCTGGCCAATAATGAAAAACTGTTTTTT | CASSLLANNEKLFF
TRBJ2-3 | - | TRBV7-9 | - | TGTGCCAGCAGCTTAGAACTACTCAATACGCAGTATTTT | CASSLELLNTQYF
TRBJ1-2 | - | TRBV11-3 | - | TGTGCCAGCAGTCTGGACAACTCCTATGGCTACACCTTC | CASSLDNSYGYTF
TRBJ1-6 | - | TRBV5-1 | - | TGCGCCAGCAGCTTGCTACCAGGGGTAGATTCACCCCTCCACTTT | CASSLLPGVDSPLHF
TRBJ1-4 | - | TRBV28 | - | TGTGCCAGCAGTTCTCCCTTCGAGAGTGCAACTAATGAAAAACTGTTTTTT | CASSSPFESATNEKLFF
TRBJ2-7 | TRBD1 | TRBV11-2 | - | TGTGCCAGCAGCTTAACTGGGCAGGGGGAAACCTACGAGCAGTACTTC | CASSLTGQGETYEQYF
TRBJ1-1 | - | TRBV5-5 | once | TGTGCCAGCAGCTTCGGATTAGGGACGAACACTGAAGCTTTCTTT | CASSFGLGTNTEAFF